The sequence of this T cell receptor beta chain was determined in a study of beta chain features in type 1 diabetes (dated by TCRdb to 2017 to 2018). Regarding the study in general: Patients and healthy donors did not differ in mean age, gender distribution, total cell number or subset yield. A total of about 110 million sorted cells were examined across all samples, and the number of cells per subset was strongly correlated with RNA yield. The study compared the TCRB repertoires of sorted circulating CD4+ T cell subsets in recently diagnosed type 1 diabetes patients with those in matched healthy donors. Naive and central memory subsets were obtained from all 30 or so donors, but regulatory and stem cell-like memory subsets were isolated from only 8 patients and roughly eight healthy donors.

A word on this clone: No antigen is known for it. Base qualities are not recorded, but no much larger clone differs from it by a single base.

The CDR3 contains 14 residues, cysteine and phenylalanine counted. Just the 42-base CDR3 DNA is kept, in frame starting at base 1. Here V drops 4 bases and J drops 1 base, and the junction holds 3 bases not matched to any gene. CDR1 SGDLS and CDR2 YYNGEE were looked up in the germline V gene. The entire isolated RNA was reverse transcribed using the High Capacity cDNA Reverse Transcription Kit, and thus expressed TCRB transcripts were sequenced. Naive, central memory and regulatory T cell samples underwent deep immunoSEQ sequencing, averaging about 3.5 million total reads per sample. Sorted cells were lysed in RLT buffer and RNA was extracted with DNase-treated RNeasy Micro or Mini kits, depending on cell number. To prevent cross-contamination, every cell subset was processed on its own, while patient and healthy donor samples were processed together. TCRB sequences were amplified from cDNA with the immunoSEQ multiplex PCR, producing 87-bp fragments spanning the CDR3 region. Amplicons were sequenced on the Illumina HiSeq platform. Processing in the source paper ran as follows. Synthetic template baselines were used to correct PCR bias computationally, reads within Hamming distance 2 were collapsed, and singletons that could not be merged were discarded. Reads were aligned against IMGT to assign V, D and J genes, CDR3 length and insertions or deletions at six rearrangement sites. Clonotype counts were normalized to sorted cell number within each subset before computing true diversity and Gini coefficients with the tcR R package. Repertoire sharing was quantified using the overlap coefficient calculated on TCRB nucleotide sequences. Sourced from immuneACCESS, this table was stored by TCRdb with only in-frame sequences that have V and J called. A share of the clones is absent; for the studies checked, an unresolved V gene accounts for under half, and the remainder has no known explanation. V and J calls and clone size follow that table, whereas D and trimming were derived from the DNA. Here the sample has over 150,000 clones; roughly 8% occur a single time. The ten largest clones take up 0.55% to 0.75% of the sample.

Study-wide conclusions, independent of this receptor: Type 1 diabetes patients showed a moderate but significant shortening of TCRB CDR3 length in all four CD4+ subsets. Shorter templates might be favored by PCR, yet because patient and control samples were amplified and corrected together, any such skew would affect both groups equally. Fewer insertions and more nucleotide deletions at VDJ recombination sites were observed in patients with type 1 diabetes, implying thymic rearrangement abnormalities. HLA sub-analyses involved small numbers of individuals, so any influence of HLA type on TCRB rearrangement remained unresolved. The naive, central memory and regulatory TCRB repertoires appeared to resemble one another more closely among patients than among healthy donors. Because cDNA was sequenced instead of genomic DNA, highly expressing activated cells could be over-represented, though the groups showed no difference in activation or CD3 levels.

From each donor, a single peripheral blood sample of about 110 mL on average was drawn into heparinised tubes. Using a panel that included CD45RO, CCR7, CD25, CD127, CD95 and CD27, naive, central memory, regulatory and stem cell-like memory CD4+ T cells were sorted on a BD FACSAria II. Every sorted population had a purity above 98%. PBMCs were isolated immediately by Lymphoprep density gradient centrifugation and stained directly without culture. So that batch effects would be minimized, each experiment stained and sorted samples in pairs, pairing one healthy donor with one patient. This clonotype was obtained from a young man in good health. The chain uses TRBV9 and TRBJ2-5; TRBD1 fits 8 bases in the junction. Material for sequencing was central memory CD4+ T cells from blood. The DNA is TGTGCCAGCAGCCCGCAGGGGGCCCAAGAGACCCAGTACTTC. It specifies CASSPQGAQETQYF.